The T cell receptor (beta chain) under discussion was sequenced for a study of blood T cells in healthy people across ages. Study-level points and caveats: More naive CD4+ cells and higher diversity were found in long-lived than in aged donors.

Researchers collected roughly 10 milliliters of peripheral blood from every single donor. Combining a sample-barcoded 5' primer with a J-beta primer mix, a second PCR ran for roughly 7 to 11 cycles. TCRdb redid the calling of the 5' RACE reads with MiXCR, one entry per CDR3 protein. The top ten hold approximately 11% of the sample, which has roughly 1,500,000 distinct CDR3 sequences, roughly 30% seen once. This clonotype has more than one count but fewer than ten. Its antigen remains unknown. Trimming removed 4 bases at V and 11 bases at J, with 14 bases between. CDR1 and CDR2 (germline): SQVTM, ANQGSEA. CDR3 length: 11 amino acids.

The chain has TRBV29-1 and TRBJ2-5; D tentatively reads TRBD1 or TRBD2 (5 bases each). The sample taken for sequencing was blood. The source of this sequence is a woman aged 30 to 39 in good health. The CDR3 DNA follows: TGCAGCGTTGTGGGGGTGAATGAGCAGTACTTC. Translated: CSVVGVNEQYF.